This T cell receptor beta chain was recovered during a study of T cell changes during pregnancy in multiple sclerosis. The table came from immunoSEQ multiplex PCR; TCRdb's copy has only in-frame clones and leaves some out. This table holds about 100,000 clones, 90% found once. Sequencing was performed on peripheral blood, taken in the second trimester of pregnancy. This receptor was obtained from a female donor in good health, enrolled as a control in a pregnancy study.

This CDR3 is CASSQVVTGFYLGLTF. In nucleotides, the CDR3 is TGCGCCAGCAGCCAAGTAGTTACGGGATTTTACCTTGGCCTGACTTTC. The chain carries TRBV4-3 and TRBJ2-6; the D gene is possibly TRBD2 (5 bases). CDR3 length equals 16 residues. The V and J ends lost 1 base and 15 bases respectively, with 22 bases between them. Germline loops: CDR1 LGHNA, CDR2 YSLEER.